This TCR beta chain was recorded in a study of human T cells and chemical hapten exposure. It was the library that attached unique molecular identifiers to individual cDNA molecules. One entry per CDR3 protein, called by TCRdb with MiXCR from the RACE reads. The sample contains around 47,000 distinct CDR3 sequences, about 3.5% of which appear only once. Germline values: CDR1 DFQATT, CDR2 SNEGSKA (reference sequence). This CDR3 spans 11 amino acids. V was pared by 3 bases and J by 7 bases, with 10 bases between. Time point reported: healthy volunteer bleed at 6 weeks. Extraction of total RNA was performed on unfractionated whole blood.

The rearrangement uses TRBV20-1 and TRBJ2-7; D is possibly TRBD1 (6 bases). This receptor was obtained from a human donor in good health. Some clones in this sample may be carry-over from other donors' samples. Sequenced material: whole blood. This CDR3 reads CSASRGGEQYF. The DNA for the CDR3 is TGCAGTGCTAGCAGGGGCGGAGAGCAGTACTTC.